What follows describes a single TCR beta chain. Its antigen is unidentified. The CDR3 has 16 residues. With V trimmed by 4 bases and J by 2 bases, 9 bases remained unmatched. Germline CDR1 and CDR2: SGHRS and YFSETQ. Expressed TCRB transcripts were sequenced because the entire RNA isolate underwent reverse transcription. Generated by immunoSEQ multiplex PCR, the TCRdb table keeps only in-frame clones and is missing some. The top ten hold roughly 0.72% of the sample, which has some 160,000 clones, about 10% seen once. The data belong to a study of beta chain features in type 1 diabetes. Whole-study findings and limits: Among patients with Type 1 diabetes, TCRB CDR3s were moderately but significantly shorter in every one of the four CD4+ subsets.

The rearrangement uses TRBV5-1 and TRBJ2-1, with 7 bases fitting TRBD1. This sequence was found in a woman aged 25 to 39 with type 1 diabetes. Sequencing was carried out using central memory CD4+ T cells from blood. The CDR3 coding sequence is TGCGCCAGCAGCCCGACCCGTCAGGGGGCCTACAATGAGCAGTTCTTC. Its protein product is CASSPTRQGAYNEQFF.